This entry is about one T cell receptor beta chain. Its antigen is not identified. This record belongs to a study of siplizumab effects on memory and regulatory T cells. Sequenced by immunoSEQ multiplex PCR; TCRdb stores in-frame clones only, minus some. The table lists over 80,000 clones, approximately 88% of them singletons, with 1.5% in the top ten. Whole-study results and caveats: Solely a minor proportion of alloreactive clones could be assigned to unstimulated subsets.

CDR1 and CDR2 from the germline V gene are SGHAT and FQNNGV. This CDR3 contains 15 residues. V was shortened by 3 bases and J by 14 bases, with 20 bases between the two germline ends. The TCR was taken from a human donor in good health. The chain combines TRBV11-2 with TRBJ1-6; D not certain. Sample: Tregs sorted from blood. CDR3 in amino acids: CASSFQRAPLESLHF. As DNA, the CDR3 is TGTGCCAGCAGCTTCCAGCGGGCCCCATTGGAGTCCCTCCACTTT.